The entry below gives a single T cell receptor (beta chain) sequence along with its context. Other nucleotide sequences in the sample specify the same CDR3. The data derive from a study of shared clonotypes between healthy human individuals. Methods used by the authors: Sequence data from immunoSEQ were junction-only and lacked quality scores; consequently, filtering differed. Sequencing was performed with immunoSEQ multiplex PCR; in TCRdb, only in-frame clones are kept and a portion is missing. V and J calls and clone size come straight from that table; D and trimming were deduced from the DNA. The profile shows 1.5 million to 2.5 million clones, about 95% of them singletons. Naive CD8 cells, CD45RO-negative and positively selected for CCR7, excluded terminally differentiated effector memory CD45RA+ cells. This TCR came from a man aged 18 to 29 in good health. The sample taken for sequencing was naive CD8+ T cells sorted from blood.

The CDR3 nucleotides read TGTGCCAGCAGTGGGGACTATGGCTACACCTTC. Translating it yields CASSGDYGYTF. This rearrangement joins TRBV6-1 to TRBJ1-2, with D unclear. Trimming removed 4 bases from V and 3 bases from J, with 3 bases in between. Germline CDR1 is MNHNS and CDR2 is SASEGT. CDR3 size: 11 residues.